The sequence of this T cell receptor (beta chain) was determined in a study of blood T cell repertoires in COVID-19. In the study overall: Samples of COVID-19 (acute and convalescent) were obtained from the United States, Italy and Spain. T cells, B-cell-depleted T cells, or PBMCs provided the cDNA or gDNA that served as material.

This clone has only one observation. This CDR3 has 14 residues. Germline V gene lookup returns CDR1 SGHRS and CDR2 YFSETQ. V was shortened by 4 bases and J by 3 bases, with 14 bases between the two germline ends. How the authors handled the data: Estimated nucleated cell counts came from reference gene primer amplification. Sequencing used immunoSEQ multiplex PCR; TCRdb keeps in-frame clones, though not all of them. That table furnishes V, J and clone size, whereas the DNA furnished D and trimming. The sample holds 80,000 to 95,000 clones, about 70% seen once. Sample: peripheral blood. The sequence was collected from a woman aged 80 or older with active or convalescent COVID-19. The chain couples TRBV5-1 to TRBJ2-7; D may be TRBD2 (5 bases). CDR3 DNA sequence: TGCGCCAGCAGCACGCGGGCCAACAGCTACGAGCAGTACTTC. Protein product: CASSTRANSYEQYF. The full variable domain, in which reference TRBV5-1 and TRBJ2-7 provide the parts outside the CDR3, is KAGVTQTPRYLIKTRGQQVTLSCSPISGHRSVSWYQQTPGQGLQFLFEYFSETQRNKGNFPGRFSGRQFSNSRSEMNVSTLELGDSALYLCASSTRANSYEQYFGPGTRLTVT.